This T cell receptor beta chain was identified in a study of T cell changes during pregnancy in multiple sclerosis (dated by TCRdb to about 2019). As for the study more broadly: The study examined how the T cell repertoire changed over the course of pregnancy in women with multiple sclerosis.

Comment on this clone: It lacks a known antigen. Within one base of it there is no much larger clone, and no base qualities were kept.

Libraries came from the immunoSEQ multiplex PCR assay. Sourced from immuneACCESS, this table was stored by TCRdb with only in-frame sequences that have V and J called. A share of the clones is absent; for the studies checked, an unresolved V gene accounts for under half, and the remainder has no known explanation. Within this sample are fewer than 65,000 clones, with about nine tenths of them counted one time only. The top ten clonotypes cover 2% to 2.5% of the sample. As encoded in the germline V gene, CDR1 is MNHEY while CDR2 is SVGAGI. Trimming removed 5 bases from V and 3 bases from J; the gene matches leave 6 bases unexplained. The CDR3, cysteine through phenylalanine, is 14 amino acids long. Of the read, only the CDR3 DNA is kept; its 42 bases are in frame from base 1.

The sequencing here drew on peripheral blood, taken in the third trimester of pregnancy. Recombination joined TRBV6-5 with TRBJ2-5, with 7 bases aligning to TRBD1. This receptor was obtained from a female donor in good health, enrolled as a control in a pregnancy study. CDR3 loop: CASSLGTAKETQYF. At the DNA level, the sequence is TGTGCCAGCAGTCTAGGGACAGCCAAAGAGACCCAGTACTTC.